This T cell receptor beta chain emerged from a study of T cells in Graves' hyperthyroidism and ophthalmopathy. Newly diagnosed hyperthyroidism patients aged 18 to 65 years had disease lasting under 2 months. Exclusion criteria comprised uncontrolled infection, other autoimmune disease, pregnancy or lactation. The study based diagnoses on clinical symptoms, serum thyroxine and TRAb, thyroid ultrasound and orbital computed tomography. PBMCs came from about 10 ml fresh peripheral blood. The CDR3 regions of TCR beta were amplified from RNA transcripts. HTBI primers were the set used in a first-round RT-PCR of the TCR CDR3. Each CDR3 protein is one row after TCRdb ran MiXCR on the multiplex PCR reads. This sample has under 750,000 distinct CDR3 sequences, with under 20% found just once. Only a few counts were recorded for this clonotype. The sample consisted of blood. This TCR derives from a woman aged 50 to 60 with Graves' hyperthyroidism that later progressed to Graves' ophthalmopathy.

CDR3 in amino acids: CASSVGLGENYGYTF. CDR3 DNA: TGTGCCAGCAGCGTAGGGTTGGGAGAAAACTATGGCTACACCTTC. The genes are TRBV9 and TRBJ1-2; no clear D gene. The CDR3 extends over 15 amino acids. Trimming shortened V by 0 bases and J by 2 bases, and 11 bases separated the two germline ends. Germline V lookup: CDR1 SGDLS, CDR2 YYNGEE.